This entry describes one T cell receptor beta chain. The antigen remains unidentified. V was clipped by 0 bases and J by 4 bases, with 16 bases between them. Germline V gene data show CDR1 as SGHRS and CDR2 as YFSETQ. The CDR3 is made up of 16 amino acids. This PCR relied on a set of 60 Vbeta primers and 13 Jbeta primers. Some clones are missing from TCRdb's copy, which holds only in-frame ones; the method was immunoSEQ multiplex PCR. The sample shows about 120,000 clones, 60% to 85% of them seen only once. This sample is drawn from a study of cytomegalovirus exposure and HLA in healthy donors. General study points: Among the most significant clusters, several appeared linked to common viral pathogens in a later analysis. Later analysis placed DRB1 highest and HLA-C lowest in TCR association rates, which differed by HLA locus. Productive rates of about 90% or about 30% were seen for most TCR beta V segments in an earlier analysis. Researchers reported in a later analysis that a missense DCLRE1C variant was tied to TCR beta V- and J-gene trimming.

The receptor was derived from a woman aged 40 to 50 in good health and CMV-seropositive. The specimen sequenced was PBMCs. V usage is TRBV5-1 and J usage is TRBJ1-1, with TRBD1 as a possible D gene (5 bases). The CDR3: CASSLGGVGRLTEAFF. Written as DNA, the CDR3 is TGCGCCAGCAGCTTGGGGGGGGTGGGACGTCTCACTGAAGCTTTCTTT.